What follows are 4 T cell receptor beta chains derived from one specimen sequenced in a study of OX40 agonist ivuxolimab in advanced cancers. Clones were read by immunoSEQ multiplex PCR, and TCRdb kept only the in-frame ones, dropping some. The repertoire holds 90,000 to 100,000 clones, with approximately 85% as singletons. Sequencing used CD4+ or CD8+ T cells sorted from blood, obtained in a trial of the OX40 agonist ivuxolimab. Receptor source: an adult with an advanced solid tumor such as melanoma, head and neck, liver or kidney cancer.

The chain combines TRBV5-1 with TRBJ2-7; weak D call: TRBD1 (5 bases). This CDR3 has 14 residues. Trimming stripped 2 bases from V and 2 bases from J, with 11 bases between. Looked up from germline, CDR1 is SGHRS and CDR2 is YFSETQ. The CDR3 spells CASSFLDTPYEQYF. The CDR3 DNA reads TGCGCCAGCAGCTTTCTGGACACTCCCTACGAGCAGTACTTC.

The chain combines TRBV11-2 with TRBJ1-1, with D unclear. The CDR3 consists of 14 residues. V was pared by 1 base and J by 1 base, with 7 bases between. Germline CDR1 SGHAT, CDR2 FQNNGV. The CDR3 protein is CASSLGTANTEAFF. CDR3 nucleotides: TGTGCCAGCAGCTTAGGGACGGCGAACACTGAAGCTTTCTTT.

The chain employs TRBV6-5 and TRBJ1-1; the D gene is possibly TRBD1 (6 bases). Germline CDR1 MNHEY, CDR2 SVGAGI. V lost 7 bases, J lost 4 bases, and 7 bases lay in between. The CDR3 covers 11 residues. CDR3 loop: CASKGGTEAFF. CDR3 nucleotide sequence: TGTGCCAGCAAGGGGGGCACTGAAGCTTTCTTT.

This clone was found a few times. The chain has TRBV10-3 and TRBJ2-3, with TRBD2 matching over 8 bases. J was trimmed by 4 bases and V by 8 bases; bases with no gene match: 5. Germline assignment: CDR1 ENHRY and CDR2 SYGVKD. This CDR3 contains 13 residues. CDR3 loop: CAISAGAADTQYF. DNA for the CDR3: TGTGCCATCTCAGCGGGAGCGGCAGATACGCAGTATTTT.